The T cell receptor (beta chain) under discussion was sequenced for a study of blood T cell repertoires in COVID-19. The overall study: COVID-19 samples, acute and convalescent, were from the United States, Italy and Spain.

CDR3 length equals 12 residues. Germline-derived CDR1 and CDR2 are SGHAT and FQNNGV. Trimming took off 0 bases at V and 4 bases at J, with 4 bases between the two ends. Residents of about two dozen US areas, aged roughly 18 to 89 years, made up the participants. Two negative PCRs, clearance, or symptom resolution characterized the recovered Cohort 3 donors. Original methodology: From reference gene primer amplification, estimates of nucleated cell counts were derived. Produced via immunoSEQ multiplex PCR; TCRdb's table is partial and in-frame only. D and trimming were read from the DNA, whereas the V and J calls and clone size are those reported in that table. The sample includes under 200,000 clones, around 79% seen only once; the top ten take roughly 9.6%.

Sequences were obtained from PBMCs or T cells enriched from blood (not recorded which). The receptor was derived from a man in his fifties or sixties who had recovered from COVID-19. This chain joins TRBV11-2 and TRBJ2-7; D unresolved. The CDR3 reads CASSLDRYEQYF. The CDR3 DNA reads TGTGCCAGCAGCTTAGATCGGTACGAGCAGTACTTC.